One TCR beta chain is described in this entry. This sample stems from a study of blood T cell repertoires in COVID-19. Study-wide context: Whether acute or convalescent, the COVID-19 samples came from the United States, Italy and Spain. Nucleic acid was either cDNA or gDNA, and it came from T cells, B-cell-depleted T cells, or PBMCs.

In the original workflow: Amplification with reference gene primers provided the estimates of nucleated cell counts. Profiling relied on immunoSEQ multiplex PCR, and the TCRdb table lists in-frame clones only, not all of them. V, J and clone size derive from that table, while D and trimming were established from the DNA sequence. Seen here are 40,000 to 50,000 clones, around 87% observed once, and the top ten hold around a sixth. Sequencing was done on a sample of peripheral blood. This receptor was taken from a human donor in a cohort sampled during active COVID-19.

CDR3 DNA: TGTGCCAGCAGCTCGGGACAGCTTAATGAAAAACTGTTTTTT. Translation: CASSSGQLNEKLFF. The V gene is TRBV5-8, the J gene TRBJ1-4; 7 positions match TRBD1. The CDR3 covers 14 residues. In germline, CDR1 is SGHTS, CDR2 YDEGEE. V was clipped by 3 bases and J by 4 bases; unmatched bases: 3.